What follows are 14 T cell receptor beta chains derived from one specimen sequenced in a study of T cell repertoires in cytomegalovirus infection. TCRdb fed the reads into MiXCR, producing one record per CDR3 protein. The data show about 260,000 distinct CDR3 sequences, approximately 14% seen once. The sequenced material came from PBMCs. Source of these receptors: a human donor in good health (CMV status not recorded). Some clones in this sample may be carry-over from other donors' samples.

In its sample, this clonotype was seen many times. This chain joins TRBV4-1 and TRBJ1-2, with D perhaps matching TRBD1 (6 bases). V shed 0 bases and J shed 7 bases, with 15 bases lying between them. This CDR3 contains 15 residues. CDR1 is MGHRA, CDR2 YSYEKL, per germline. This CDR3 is CASSQDQPGARGYTF. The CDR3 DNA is TGCGCCAGCAGCCAAGATCAACCGGGGGCGCGTGGCTACACCTTC.

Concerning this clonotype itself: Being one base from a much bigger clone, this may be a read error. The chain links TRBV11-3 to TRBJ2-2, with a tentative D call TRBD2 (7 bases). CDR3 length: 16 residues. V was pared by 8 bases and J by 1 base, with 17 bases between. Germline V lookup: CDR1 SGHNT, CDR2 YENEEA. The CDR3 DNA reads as TGTGCCAGCGGCCGTGGGGGGGCTTTGAACACCGGGGAGCTGTTTTTT. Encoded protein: CASGRGGALNTGELFF.

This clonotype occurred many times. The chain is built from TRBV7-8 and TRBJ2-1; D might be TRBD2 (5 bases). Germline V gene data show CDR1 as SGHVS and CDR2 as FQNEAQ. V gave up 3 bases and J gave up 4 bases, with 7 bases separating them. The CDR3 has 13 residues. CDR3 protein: CASSFGLYNEQFF. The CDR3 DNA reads TGTGCCAGCAGCTTCGGACTGTACAATGAGCAGTTCTTC.

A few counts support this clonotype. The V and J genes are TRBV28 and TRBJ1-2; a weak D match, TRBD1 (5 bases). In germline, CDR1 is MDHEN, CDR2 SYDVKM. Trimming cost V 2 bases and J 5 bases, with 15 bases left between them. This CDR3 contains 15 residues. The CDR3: CASSLKPGGRYGYTF. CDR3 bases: TGTGCCAGCAGTTTAAAGCCGGGGGGAAGGTATGGCTACACCTTC.

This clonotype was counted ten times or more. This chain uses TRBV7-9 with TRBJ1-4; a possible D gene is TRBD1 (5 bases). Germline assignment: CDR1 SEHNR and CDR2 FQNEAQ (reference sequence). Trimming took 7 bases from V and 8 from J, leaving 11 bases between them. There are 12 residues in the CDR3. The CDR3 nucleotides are TGTGCCAGCACCTTCGGACAAGAAAAACTGTTTTTT. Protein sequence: CASTFGQEKLFF.

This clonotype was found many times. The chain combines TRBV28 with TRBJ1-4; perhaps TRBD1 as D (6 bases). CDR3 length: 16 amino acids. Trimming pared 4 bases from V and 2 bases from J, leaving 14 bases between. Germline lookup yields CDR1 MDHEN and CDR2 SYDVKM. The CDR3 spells CASSWALGGTNEKLFF. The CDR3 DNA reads TGTGCCAGCAGTTGGGCCCTAGGGGGGACTAATGAAAAACTGTTTTTT.

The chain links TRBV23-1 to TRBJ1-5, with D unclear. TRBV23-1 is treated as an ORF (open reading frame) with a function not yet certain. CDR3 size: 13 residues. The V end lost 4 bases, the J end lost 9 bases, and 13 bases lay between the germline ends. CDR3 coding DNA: TGCGCCAGCAGTCCTTCCGTCCACGGGCCCCAGCATTTT. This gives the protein CASSPSVHGPQHF.

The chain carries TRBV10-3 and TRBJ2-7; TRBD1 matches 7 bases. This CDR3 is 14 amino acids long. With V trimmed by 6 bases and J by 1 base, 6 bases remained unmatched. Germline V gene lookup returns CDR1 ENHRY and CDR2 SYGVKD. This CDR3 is CAISPQGPSYEQYF. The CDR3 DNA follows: TGTGCCATCAGCCCACAGGGGCCTTCCTACGAGCAGTACTTC.

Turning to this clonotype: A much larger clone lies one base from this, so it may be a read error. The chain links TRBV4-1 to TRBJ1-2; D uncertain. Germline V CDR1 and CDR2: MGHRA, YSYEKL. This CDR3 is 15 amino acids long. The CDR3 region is CASSQDQSPSYGCTF. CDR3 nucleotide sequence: TGCGCCAGCAGCCAAGACCAGAGCCCGTCCTATGGCTGCACCTTC.

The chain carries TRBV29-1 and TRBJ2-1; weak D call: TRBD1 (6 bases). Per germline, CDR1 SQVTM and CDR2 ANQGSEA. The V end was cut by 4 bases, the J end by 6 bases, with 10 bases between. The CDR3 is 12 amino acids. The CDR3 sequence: CSVGKQGNEQFF. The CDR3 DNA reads TGCAGCGTTGGGAAACAGGGCAATGAGCAGTTCTTC.

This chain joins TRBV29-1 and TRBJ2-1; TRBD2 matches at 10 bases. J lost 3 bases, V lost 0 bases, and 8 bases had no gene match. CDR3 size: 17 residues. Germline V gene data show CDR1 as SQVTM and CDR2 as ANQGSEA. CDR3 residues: CSVEDVEASGGYNEQFF. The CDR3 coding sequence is TGCAGCGTTGAAGACGTCGAAGCTAGCGGGGGCTACAATGAGCAGTTCTTC.

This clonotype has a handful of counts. CDR3 loop: CASSLAIGSATVNEKLFF. As DNA, the CDR3 is TGTGCCAGCAGCTTGGCTATCGGATCGGCGACAGTAAATGAAAAACTGTTTTTT. The chain couples TRBV5-5 to TRBJ1-4; TRBD1 might be the D (5 bases). V was shortened by 0 bases and J by 5 bases, with 20 bases between the two germline ends. Germline V gives CDR1 SGHKS, CDR2 YYEKEE (reference sequence). The CDR3 extends over 18 amino acids.

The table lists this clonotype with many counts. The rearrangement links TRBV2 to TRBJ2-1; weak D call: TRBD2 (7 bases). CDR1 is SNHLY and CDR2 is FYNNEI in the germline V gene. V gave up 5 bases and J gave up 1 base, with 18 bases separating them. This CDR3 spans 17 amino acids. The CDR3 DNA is TGTGCCAGCAGTAAAAATGAGGGGGGGATTTCCTACAATGAGCAGTTCTTC. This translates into CASSKNEGGISYNEQFF.

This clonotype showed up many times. In DNA form, the CDR3 reads TGTGCCAGCAGCCCACAGGATGATCCCTATAATTCACCCCTCCACTTT. It translates to CASSPQDDPYNSPLHF. This chain joins TRBV7-9 and TRBJ1-6; weak D call: TRBD1 (5 bases). The germline gives CDR1 SEHNR, CDR2 FQNEAQ (reference sequence). This CDR3 has 16 amino acids. V was trimmed by 5 bases and J by 2 bases, leaving 13 bases between them.